This T cell receptor beta chain was observed in a study of blood T cell repertoires in COVID-19. About the research overall: There were acute and convalescent COVID-19 samples, and they came from the United States, Italy and Spain. In each case, the material was cDNA or gDNA derived from T cells, B-cell-depleted T cells, or PBMCs.

Trimming at V came to 5 bases and at J to 2 bases, leaving 8 bases not matched to a gene. Per the germline V gene, CDR1 is SGHRS and CDR2 is YFSETQ. This CDR3 has 15 residues. Sequencing was performed with immunoSEQ multiplex PCR; in TCRdb, only in-frame clones are kept and a portion is missing. The data contain 150,000 or so clones, 80% to 95% of them singletons. This clone was recorded a few times. The J gene is TRBJ2-7, the V gene TRBV5-1, with 9 bases aligning to TRBD1. This clonotype originated in a man in his thirties or forties with COVID-19, enrolled during active disease. What was sequenced was peripheral blood. The CDR3: CASRKSGQGTYEQYF. The CDR3 bases are TGCGCCAGCAGAAAGTCGGGACAGGGTACCTACGAGCAGTACTTC.